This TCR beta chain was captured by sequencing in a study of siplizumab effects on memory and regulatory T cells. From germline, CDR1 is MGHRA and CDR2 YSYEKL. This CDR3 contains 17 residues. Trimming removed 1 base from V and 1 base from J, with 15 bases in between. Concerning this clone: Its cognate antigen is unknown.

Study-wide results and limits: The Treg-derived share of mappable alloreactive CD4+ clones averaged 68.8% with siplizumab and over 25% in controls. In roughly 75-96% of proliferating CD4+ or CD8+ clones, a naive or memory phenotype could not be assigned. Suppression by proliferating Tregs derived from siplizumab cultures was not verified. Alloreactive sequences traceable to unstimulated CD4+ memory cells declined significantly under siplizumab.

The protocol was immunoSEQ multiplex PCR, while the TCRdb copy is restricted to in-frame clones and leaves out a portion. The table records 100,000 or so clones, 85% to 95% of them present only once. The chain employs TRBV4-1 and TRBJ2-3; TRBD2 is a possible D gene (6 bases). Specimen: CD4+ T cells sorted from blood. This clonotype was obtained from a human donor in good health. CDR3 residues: CASSQGWGDPGTDTQYF. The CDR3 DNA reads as TGCGCCAGCAGCCAAGGCTGGGGGGACCCTGGCACAGATACGCAGTATTTT.